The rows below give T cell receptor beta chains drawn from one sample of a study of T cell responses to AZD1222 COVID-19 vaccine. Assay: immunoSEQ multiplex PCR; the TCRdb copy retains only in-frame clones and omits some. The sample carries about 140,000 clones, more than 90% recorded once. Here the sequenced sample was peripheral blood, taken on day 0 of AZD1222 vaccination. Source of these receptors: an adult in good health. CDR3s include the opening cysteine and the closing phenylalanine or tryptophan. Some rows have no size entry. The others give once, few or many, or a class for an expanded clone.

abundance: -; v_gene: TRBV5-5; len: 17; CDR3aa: CASSLAVAGGRNEKLFF
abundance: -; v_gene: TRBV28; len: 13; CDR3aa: CASSTNENTEAFF
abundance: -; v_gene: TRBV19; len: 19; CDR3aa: CASSLRGTGERSSNNEQFF
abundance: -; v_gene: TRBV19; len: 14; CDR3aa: CASTKSGTNSPLHF
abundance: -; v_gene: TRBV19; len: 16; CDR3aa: CASSIDHTAGAYEQYF
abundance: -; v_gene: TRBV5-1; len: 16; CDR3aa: CASSSTRSQGTDTQYF
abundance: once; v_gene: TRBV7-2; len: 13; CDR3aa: CASSFSGAYEQYF
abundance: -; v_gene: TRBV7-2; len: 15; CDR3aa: CASSFGPVSGNTIYF
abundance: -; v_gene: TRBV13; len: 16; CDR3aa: CASSRPFTDSGNTIYF
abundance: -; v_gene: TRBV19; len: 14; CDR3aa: CASSPGQEYTEAFF
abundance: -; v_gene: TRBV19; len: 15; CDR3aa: CASSNLAASYNEQFF
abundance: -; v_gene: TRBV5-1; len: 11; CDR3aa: CASSLSDTQYF
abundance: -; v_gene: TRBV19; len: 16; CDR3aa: CASSIQGTRLTGELFF
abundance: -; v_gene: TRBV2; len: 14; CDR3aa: CASSEASSRDEQFF
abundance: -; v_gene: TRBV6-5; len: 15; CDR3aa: CASSSDLLSYNEQFF
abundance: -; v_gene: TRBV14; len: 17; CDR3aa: CASSPWGAARGTDTQYF
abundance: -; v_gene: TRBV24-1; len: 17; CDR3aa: CATSDHKGQSGPYGYTF
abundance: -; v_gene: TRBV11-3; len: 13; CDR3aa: CASSLTSLGTQFF
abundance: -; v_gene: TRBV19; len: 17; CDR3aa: CASSIFAPWTENYGYTF
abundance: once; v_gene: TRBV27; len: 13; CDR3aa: CASSLSLGTEAFF
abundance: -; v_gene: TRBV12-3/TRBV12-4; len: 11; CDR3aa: CASSLGGGYTF
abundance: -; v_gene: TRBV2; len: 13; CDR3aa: CASSGDSFSPQYF
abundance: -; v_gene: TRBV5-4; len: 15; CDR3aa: CASSNLPGVRETQYF
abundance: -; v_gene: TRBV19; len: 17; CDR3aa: CASSMRGGWSSYNEQFF
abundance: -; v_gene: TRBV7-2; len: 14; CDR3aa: CASSNTGPGETQYF
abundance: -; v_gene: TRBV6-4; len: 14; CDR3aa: CASSVGGHSDEQFF
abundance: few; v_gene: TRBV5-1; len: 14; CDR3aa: CASGVGSLLYEQYF
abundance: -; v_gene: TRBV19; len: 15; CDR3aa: CASSTWTGQQAPLHF
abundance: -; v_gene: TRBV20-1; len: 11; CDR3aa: CSARDWTEAFF
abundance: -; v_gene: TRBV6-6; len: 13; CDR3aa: CASWISMNQPQHF
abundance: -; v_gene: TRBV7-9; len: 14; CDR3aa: CASSLGYSYYGYTF
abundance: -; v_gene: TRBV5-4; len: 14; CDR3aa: CASSSGLLTYEQYF
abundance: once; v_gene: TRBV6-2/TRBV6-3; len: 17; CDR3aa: CASSYKHRQGRDTEAFF
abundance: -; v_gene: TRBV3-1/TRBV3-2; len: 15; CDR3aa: CASSQGFGSGTEAFF
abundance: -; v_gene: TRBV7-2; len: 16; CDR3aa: CASSLRTGSVSNTIYF
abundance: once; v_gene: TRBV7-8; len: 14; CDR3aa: CASSPRGVVETQYF
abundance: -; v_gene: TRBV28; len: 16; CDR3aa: CASRHRHVKFNYGYTF
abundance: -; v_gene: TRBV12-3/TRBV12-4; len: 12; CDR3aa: CASSLRAGEQYF
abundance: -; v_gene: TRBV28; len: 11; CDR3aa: CASNLADTQYF
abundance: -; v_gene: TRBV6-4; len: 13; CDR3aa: CASTGPPFYEQYF
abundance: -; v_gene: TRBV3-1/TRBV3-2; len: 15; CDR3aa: CASSYSSVDNQPQHF
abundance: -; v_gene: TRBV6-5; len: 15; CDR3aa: CASSTSGRAKSEQFF
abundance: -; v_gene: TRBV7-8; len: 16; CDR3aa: CASSPTSGGHYNEQFF
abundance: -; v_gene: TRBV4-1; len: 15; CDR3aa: CASSQGTGTFYEQYF
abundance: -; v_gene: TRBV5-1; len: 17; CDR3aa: CASSLVGQAYSGNTIYF
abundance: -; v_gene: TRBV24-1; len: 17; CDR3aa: CATSESGLPSSYNEQFF
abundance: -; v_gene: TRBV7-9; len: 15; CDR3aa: CASSRTGGLDYGYTF
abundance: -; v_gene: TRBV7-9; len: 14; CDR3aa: CASSSQVSNEKLFF
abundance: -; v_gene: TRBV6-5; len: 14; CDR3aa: CASVAPTGNTEAFF
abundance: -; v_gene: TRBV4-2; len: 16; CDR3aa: CASSRRQGVTNTEAFF
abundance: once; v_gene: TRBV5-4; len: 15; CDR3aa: CASSFNRGQRNEQFF
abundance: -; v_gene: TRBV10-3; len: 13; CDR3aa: CARKQGINQPQHF